This TCR beta chain comes out of a study of blood T cell repertoires in COVID-19. Study-level background: PBMCs, B-cell-depleted T cells, or T cells provided the cDNA or gDNA that made up the material.

Sequencing was performed with immunoSEQ multiplex PCR; in TCRdb, only in-frame clones are kept and a portion is missing. The sample holds around 99,000 clones; around three quarters are singletons and the top ten take about 8.4%. CDR1 is KGHSH, CDR2 LQKENI, per germline. The germline V and J ends were trimmed by 3 bases and 0 bases, with 15 bases remaining between them. This CDR3 is built from 17 residues. V gene TRBV18 combines with J gene TRBJ1-3; D not resolved. The sample was peripheral blood. The receptor comes from a man in his forties or fifties who had recovered from COVID-19. DNA for the CDR3: TGTGCCAGCTCACCGGCCATGCCGCGGAGCTCTGGAAACACCATATATTTT. Its translation is CASSPAMPRSSGNTIYF.